These 7 T cell receptor beta chains came from one sample sequenced in a study of blood T cell repertoires in COVID-19 (dated by TCRdb to 2018 to 2020). The library was prepared using the immunoSEQ multiplex PCR assay. Held by TCRdb, this immuneACCESS table contains in-frame sequences only and omits some clones. Under half of the omission traces to an unresolved V gene where checked; the cause of the rest is unknown. The sample yields tens of thousands of clones; around 85% were counted once. Under 6% of the sample lies in the top ten. The sequencing sample was made of peripheral blood. The origin of the receptors is a man at least 80 years old with acute or convalescent COVID-19.

The V and J genes are TRBV7-9 and TRBJ2-7, with 8 positions matching TRBD2. Germline loops: CDR1 SEHNR, CDR2 FQNEAQ (reference sequence). This CDR3 is built from 16 residues. V shed 2 bases and J 3 bases; nucleotides not matched to a gene: 9. CDR3 in amino acids: CASSLRGIGGDYEQYF. CDR3 bases: TGTGCCAGCAGCTTAAGAGGTATCGGGGGGGACTACGAGCAGTACTTC.

The rearrangement joins TRBV6-5 to TRBJ2-7; 10 nucleotides align to TRBD1. V shed 7 bases, J shed 2 bases, and the junction held 5 bases outside the gene matches. The length of the CDR3 is 14 residues. Germline V gene sequence: CDR1 MNHEY, CDR2 SVGAGI. The CDR3 reads CASTETGGPYEQYF. Here the CDR3 DNA reads TGTGCCAGCACCGAGACAGGGGGCCCCTACGAGCAGTACTTC.

V and J are TRBV6-5 and TRBJ1-1; tentative D call: TRBD1 (6 bases). The CDR3 length is 14 residues. V dropped 4 bases and J dropped 1 base, with 10 bases sitting between them. Germline V gene sequence: CDR1 MNHEY, CDR2 SVGAGI. DNA for the CDR3: TGTGCCAGCAGTTTCGACAGGAGGAACACTGAAGCTTTCTTT. The encoded protein is CASSFDRRNTEAFF.

The chain combines TRBV24-1 with TRBJ2-7, with a tentative D call TRBD1 (6 bases). The ends were cut back, 2 bases at V and 5 bases at J, with 15 bases in the middle. The germline CDR1 and CDR2 sequences are KGHDR and SFDVKD. This CDR3 comprises 15 residues. In DNA form, the CDR3 reads TGTGCCACCAGTGATTCCGGGACAAGTCTCCACGAGCAGTACTTC. Its protein is CATSDSGTSLHEQYF.

This chain links TRBV29-1 with TRBJ2-7; D is undetermined. Germline CDR1 SQVTM, CDR2 ANQGSEA. The CDR3 is 12 residues long. The germline V and J ends were trimmed by 5 bases and 2 bases, with 10 bases remaining between them. CDR3 region: CSVFGRTYEQYF. The CDR3 DNA sequence: TGCAGCGTTTTCGGTAGAACCTACGAGCAGTACTTC.

The chain combines TRBV3-1 (or the pseudogene TRBV3-2) with TRBJ2-5; D is ambiguous. The CDR3 length is 11 residues. The ends were cut back, 5 bases at V and 5 bases at J, with 6 bases in the middle. The germline V gene encodes CDR1 LGHDT and CDR2 YNNKEL (reference sequence). The CDR3 loop reads CASSTRETQYF. The CDR3 DNA reads TGTGCCAGCAGCACCCGGGAGACCCAGTACTTC.

The sample holds a few counts of this clone. V is TRBV3-1 (or the pseudogene TRBV3-2) and J is TRBJ2-3; perhaps TRBD2 as D (7 bases). V was cut by 1 base and J by 3 bases, with 17 bases left in between. This CDR3 has 17 residues. Per germline, CDR1 LGHDT and CDR2 YNNKEL (reference sequence). CDR3 loop: CASSQGFGGPETDTQYF. As DNA, the CDR3 is TGTGCCAGCAGCCAAGGCTTCGGGGGGCCAGAAACAGATACGCAGTATTTT.